The clone carrying this T cell receptor (beta chain) was seen a handful of times. No antigen is known for it. This specimen comes from a study of beta chain features in type 1 diabetes. Study-level results: The naive, central memory and Treg TCRB repertoires of patients appeared to be more similar to one another than those of healthy donors. Shortening of TCRB CDR3s, moderate but significant, appeared in all four CD4+ subsets of Type 1 diabetes patients. cDNA sequencing could over-represent cells with high TCR expression.

The authors took one heparinised blood draw, averaging roughly 100 mL, from each donor. Of the isolated RNA, all was reverse transcribed, and so the sequenced material was expressed TCRB transcripts. About 3.6 million reads on average were seen across naive, central memory and regulatory T cell samples. Using immunoSEQ multiplex PCR, the repertoire was profiled, and TCRdb retains in-frame clones only, with some absent. The sample has around 340,000 clones, approximately 10% seen once. The germline CDR1 and CDR2 sequences are SQVTM and ANQGSEA. CDR3 size: 15 residues. V was cut by 4 bases and J by 4 bases, with 19 bases left in between.

V and J are TRBV29-1 and TRBJ2-5; TRBD1 or TRBD2 may be the D gene (6 bases each). This TCR was sampled from a man younger than 40 with type 1 diabetes. The sequenced material came from central memory CD4+ T cells from blood. CDR3 DNA sequence: TGCAGCGTTGCCCCAAAGGGGGGAATTATAGAGACCCAGTACTTC. Its protein is CSVAPKGGIIETQYF. The full variable domain, its missing parts supplied by reference TRBV29-1 and TRBJ2-5, is SAVISQKPSRDICQRGTSLTIQCQVDSQVTMMFWYRQQPGQSLTLIATANQGSEATYESGFVIDKFPISRPNLTFSTLTVSNMSPEDSSIYLCSVAPKGGIIETQYFGPGTRLLVL.